These 2 T cell receptor beta chains were sequenced from one sample in a study of naive and memory T cell subsets. Four PCR rounds used nested alpha and beta constant region primers plus the SP2 primer. Using its own MiXCR run on the UMI-ligation and nested PCR reads, TCRdb lists one record per CDR3 protein. The top ten hold about 3.1% of the sample, which has around 30,000 distinct CDR3 sequences, approximately 6.7% seen once. Noted treatment: skin biopsy from PPD injection site in Mantoux-positive individual. A UMI-containing oligonucleotide was joined by 3' ligation to the TCR cDNA template. Sequencing used skin, obtained from a tuberculin skin test site. Source of these receptors: an adult in good health.

This clonotype was observed many times. The rearrangement uses TRBV18 and TRBJ2-1; 9 nucleotides match TRBD2. Losses at the gene ends were 2 bases for V and 7 bases for J; bases not matched to a gene: 3. The CDR3 is 14 residues long. CDR1 and CDR2 from the germline V gene are KGHSH and LQKENI. The CDR3 here is CASSPGGGANEQFF. The CDR3, as DNA: TGTGCCAGCTCACCAGGCGGGGGGGCAAATGAGCAGTTCTTC.

This clonotype was seen ten or more times. The chain couples TRBV12-3 or TRBV12-4 to TRBJ1-1; D perhaps matches TRBD1 (5 bases). The CDR3 contains 11 residues. V dropped 6 bases and J dropped 5 bases, with 7 bases sitting between them. The CDR3 nucleotides are TGTGCCAGCAGCTGGGGGACTGAAGCTTTCTTT. It encodes CASSWGTEAFF.